This record concerns one T cell receptor beta chain sequence. No antigen is known for it. This entry is derived from a study of T cell repertoires in urothelial bladder cancer. Study-wide background: Three lesions each were cT0, cTa, cT1, and cT2 or greater. Study conclusions and caveats: Carcinoma specimens had fewer T cells than benign specimens. Up to about 17% of carcinoma infiltrating lymphocytes belonged to one T-cell clone. Median infiltrating lymphocyte percentage was more than 1.5% in carcinoma specimens.

Profiled with immunoSEQ multiplex PCR; TCRdb holds only in-frame clones, not every one. The top ten hold approximately 19% of the sample, which has 480 or so clones, 71% seen once. CDR1 is MGHRA and CDR2 is YSYEKL in the germline V gene. V was trimmed by 1 base and J by 3 bases, leaving 12 bases between them. The CDR3 is 15 residues long. This rearrangement joins TRBV4-1 to TRBJ1-2, with a tentative D call TRBD1 (5 bases). The specimen was tumor-infiltrating cells from bladder cancer. This TCR was recovered from a human donor with urothelial carcinoma. The CDR3 nucleotides read TGCGCCAGCAGCCAAGTTTACGGGGGATACTATGGCTACACCTTC. Its translation: CASSQVYGGYYGYTF.